One and the same sample provided the 27 T cell receptor beta chains below, sequenced in a study of T cell clonality in common variable immunodeficiency. The table came from immunoSEQ multiplex PCR; TCRdb's copy has only in-frame clones and leaves some out. The table lists around 57,000 clones, with no singletons. Sequenced: peripheral blood mononuclear cells. The source of these receptors is a person aged 18 to 70 in good health.

This clone has ten or more counts. The CDR3 extends 3 residues past the end of the read, so its final part is completed from the germline J gene. This chain joins TRBV19 and TRBJ1-4, with D possibly matching TRBD1 (5 bases). Deletions cut 6 bases from V and 7 bases from J, with 9 bases between. CDR1 and CDR2 (germline): LNHDA, SQIVND (reference sequence). This CDR3 is 12 amino acids long. The part of the CDR3 DNA that was read is TGTGCCAGTAGGCAGGGCGGTGAAAAA. Translation: CASRQGGEK. The CDR3, in full, reads CASRQGGEKLFF.

The sample holds many counts of this clone. From the germline J gene comes the end of the CDR3, since the read stops 3 residues before it. The chain combines TRBV7-3 with TRBJ2-1; 12 nucleotides align to TRBD2. J gave up 6 bases and V 5 bases, and 5 bases lay outside the gene matches. The germline V gene encodes CDR1 SGHTA and CDR2 FQGTGA. The CDR3 runs to 15 residues. The CDR3 protein is CASSQGLAGRNEQFF. CDR3 DNA, as far as it was read: TGTGCCAGCAGCCAGGGACTAGCGGGTCGCAATGAG.

This clone was seen repeatedly, ten times or more. Read coverage stops 3 residues before the CDR3 terminus; the germline J gene supplies the remainder. The chain is built from TRBV9 and TRBJ2-7; weak D call: TRBD1 (7 bases). Trimming removed 3 bases from V and 0 bases from J, with 13 bases in between. The CDR3 has 15 residues. Germline V gene lookup returns CDR1 SGDLS and CDR2 YYNGEE. CDR3 in amino acids: CASSEGQGGSYEQYF. Partial CDR3 DNA: TGTGCCAGCAGCGAGGGCCAGGGGGGCTCCTACGAG.

This clone was recorded at least ten times. The read ends 3 residues early relative to the CDR3; the germline J gene fills the gap. The V call is TRBV7-2, the J call TRBJ2-7; a weak D match, TRBD1 (6 bases). Looked up from germline, CDR1 is SGHTA and CDR2 is FQGNSA. The V end was cut by 5 bases, the J end by 6 bases, with 14 bases between. The CDR3 runs 13 residues. CDR3 bases read: TGTGCCAGCAGCCTAAACAGGGAAGGCGAG. This sequence encodes CASSLNREGE. The whole CDR3 is CASSLNREGEQYF.

There are many counts of this clone. The read terminates 3 residues before the CDR3 end, so the remaining end is supplied by the germline J gene. This sequence joins TRBV20-1 and TRBJ2-7; 10 bases fit TRBD2. The CDR3 runs to 15 residues. Trimming at V came to 5 bases and at J to 4 bases, leaving 11 bases not matched to a gene. The germline CDR1 and CDR2 sequences are DFQATT and SNEGSKA (reference sequence). The sequenced CDR3 bases are TGCAGTGCTCCCAGACCTAGCGGGAGTCTGTACGAG. It is translated as CSAPRPSGSLYE. The CDR3 reads in full as CSAPRPSGSLYEQYF.

This clone has a count of ten or more. With the read ending 3 residues before the CDR3 end, the germline J gene is used to fill in that end. The chain employs TRBV5-1 and TRBJ1-1; no definite D call. The CDR3 loop spans 16 amino acids. With 0 bases removed from V and 1 base from J, the gap between germline ends came to 13 bases. Germline V lookup: CDR1 SGHRS, CDR2 YFSETQ. The part of the CDR3 DNA that was read is TGCGCCAGCAGCTTGGATGCACAAACGGGGAACACTGAA. Amino acids: CASSLDAQTGNTE. The full CDR3 protein is CASSLDAQTGNTEAFF.

This clone has a count of ten or more. The CDR3 end lies 3 residues beyond the end of the read and is filled in from the germline J gene. The chain is built from TRBV6-2 or TRBV6-3 and TRBJ2-5; D may correspond to TRBD1 or TRBD2 (6 bases each). V was cut by 8 bases and J by 7 bases, with 20 bases left in between. Germline CDR1 is MNHEY and CDR2 is SVGEGT. CDR3 length: 14 amino acids. CDR3 DNA, as far as it was read: TGTGCCAGCTTCCCCGGAGGGGGAAGTGCGACC. Its translation is CASFPGGGSAT. The full CDR3 reads CASFPGGGSATQYF.

This clone was observed at least ten times. With the read ending 3 residues before the CDR3 end, the germline J gene is used to fill in that end. V and J are TRBV19 and TRBJ2-7; 10 bases map to TRBD2. The junction had 6 bases not matched to a gene; V was cut back by 4 bases and J by 3 bases. Germline lookup yields CDR1 LNHDA and CDR2 SQIVND (reference sequence). The CDR3 contains 15 residues. The covered CDR3 bases are TGTGCCAGTAGTAAAGGACTAGCGGCCATCTACGAG. It specifies CASSKGLAAIYE. The full CDR3 sequence reads CASSKGLAAIYEQYF.

This clone was counted at least ten times. The read stops 3 residues short of the end of the CDR3; the missing end is completed from the germline J gene. The chain couples TRBV10-3 to TRBJ2-2, with 10 bases identical to TRBD2. The CDR3 runs to 17 residues. The V segment lost 0 bases and the J segment 7 bases; nucleotides outside the gene matches: 8. In germline, CDR1 is ENHRY, CDR2 SYGVKD. Partial CDR3 DNA: TGTGCCATCAGTGAGTCGAGGCTAGCGGGAGTCGGCGGGGAG. Translating gives CAISESRLAGVGGE. From start to end, the CDR3 is CAISESRLAGVGGELFF.

There are many counts of this clone. The read ends 3 residues early relative to the CDR3; the germline J gene fills the gap. The chain links TRBV29-1 to TRBJ2-2, with 7 bases matching TRBD2. This CDR3 has 15 residues. Germline V gives CDR1 SQVTM, CDR2 ANQGSEA. The junction had 11 bases not matched to a gene; V was cut back by 4 bases and J by 6 bases. CDR3 sequence: CSVGRTTSAAGELFF. The DNA read from the CDR3 is TGCAGCGTTGGCCGAACAACTAGCGCCGCCGGGGAG.

This clone has a count of ten or more. The CDR3 end is not reached by the read, which stops 3 residues before it; the germline J gene fills it in. The V and J genes are TRBV20-1 and TRBJ1-1; D perhaps matches TRBD1 (6 bases). V was clipped by 8 bases and J by 0 bases, with 13 bases between them. CDR1 is DFQATT, CDR2 SNEGSKA, per germline (reference sequence). This CDR3 has 13 residues. Partial CDR3 DNA: TGCAGTCCAAGGGGACATATGAACACTGAA. The encoded protein is CSPRGHMNTE. The complete CDR3 sequence is CSPRGHMNTEAFF.

This clone was observed many times. The CDR3 end is not reached by the read, which stops 3 residues before it; the germline J gene fills it in. V and J are TRBV19 and TRBJ2-1, with 7 bases aligning to TRBD1. Germline assignment: CDR1 LNHDA and CDR2 SQIVND (reference sequence). This CDR3 contains 17 residues. V lost 7 bases and J lost 0; bases outside the gene matches: 12. The sequenced CDR3 bases are TGTGCCAGTACCAGGGATTCCGGGGACAGCTCCTACAATGAG. Amino acids: CASTRDSGDSSYNE. The full CDR3 protein reads CASTRDSGDSSYNEQFF.

This clone came up a few times. CDR3 in amino acids: CASSCSGRAGETQYF. The sequenced part of the CDR3 DNA is TGTGCCAGCAGCTGTAGCGGGAGGGCGGGAGAGACC. The chain recombines TRBV7-6 with TRBJ2-5, with 11 bases matching TRBD2. The read ends 3 residues before the CDR3 terminus; that terminus is restored from the germline J gene. The CDR3 has 15 residues. With V trimmed by 4 bases and J by 4 bases, 5 bases remained unmatched. Germline CDR1 and CDR2: SGHVS and FNYEAQ.

This clone showed up many times. The read gets to within 3 residues of the CDR3 end, and the germline J gene fills in the rest. The V call is TRBV5-1, the J call TRBJ2-1; 7 nucleotides line up with TRBD2. Unmatched junction bases numbered 12, after V lost 4 bases and J lost 5 bases. Germline V gene lookup returns CDR1 SGHRS and CDR2 YFSETQ. This CDR3 is built from 16 residues. The CDR3 is CASSPGGGRENNEQFF. Partial CDR3 DNA: TGCGCCAGCAGCCCTGGTGGGGGGAGGGAAAACAATGAG.

This clone has ten or more counts. The missing CDR3 end, 3 residues past where the read stops, is filled in from the germline J gene. The chain joins TRBV5-1 to TRBJ2-5; TRBD2 matches 9 bases. Germline V gives CDR1 SGHRS, CDR2 YFSETQ. Unmatched junction bases numbered 8, after V lost 6 bases and J lost 5 bases. CDR3 length: 14 amino acids. The CDR3 sequence: CASTSSSGTETQYF. The covered CDR3 bases are TGCGCCAGCACCTCTTCTAGCGGGACGGAGACC. The complete variable domain, with remaining parts taken from reference TRBV5-1 and TRBJ2-5, reads KAGVTQTPRYLIKTRGQQVTLSCSPISGHRSVSWYQQTPGQGLQFLFEYFSETQRNKGNFPGRFSGRQFSNSRSEMNVSTLELGDSALYLCASTSSSGTETQYFGPGTRLLVL.

Worth noting for this clone: The read falls 3 residues short of the CDR3 end, and the missing part is taken from the germline J gene. This chain connects TRBV19 to TRBJ2-7, with 9 positions matching TRBD2. CDR1 is LNHDA and CDR2 is SQIVND in the germline V gene (reference sequence). The CDR3 totals 15 residues. Trimming took 10 bases from V and 6 from J; bases not matched to a gene: 16. The sequenced CDR3 bases are TGTGCCACCGAGCGGAGCGGGGGGCGCCCAGGCGAG. Protein product: CATERSGGRPGE. The whole CDR3 sequence is CATERSGGRPGEQYF.

This clone came up many times. The read halts 3 residues ahead of the CDR3 end, with the missing end drawn from the germline J gene. This rearrangement joins TRBV5-1 to TRBJ1-4, with a weak D call TRBD1 (5 bases). Germline V lookup: CDR1 SGHRS, CDR2 YFSETQ. The CDR3 loop spans 14 amino acids. V was pared by 7 bases and J by 7 bases, with 17 bases between. Partial CDR3 DNA: TGCGCCAGCGCTGAAGGGACTGGGGGTGAAAAA. Protein: CASAEGTGGEK. The CDR3 as a whole reads CASAEGTGGEKLFF.

There are many counts of this clone. With the read ending 3 residues before the CDR3 end, the germline J gene is used to fill in that end. The genes are TRBV7-8 and TRBJ2-7, with D tentatively TRBD1 (6 bases). The CDR3 sequence is 15 residues long. V was trimmed by 0 bases and J by 6 bases, leaving 15 bases between them. CDR1 is SGHVS, CDR2 FQNEAQ, per germline. CDR3 protein: CASSLAHGGQGEQYF. CDR3 DNA (partial): TGTGCCAGCAGCTTAGCGCATGGGGGCCAGGGCGAG.

This clone occurred many times. The read gets to within 3 residues of the CDR3 end, and the germline J gene fills in the rest. The V gene is TRBV28, the J gene TRBJ2-3, with D possibly TRBD1 on 5 matching bases. V lost 4 bases, J lost 0 bases, and 14 bases lay in between. The CDR3 is 16 amino acids. Germline V gene data show CDR1 as MDHEN and CDR2 as SYDVKM. The CDR3 sequence: CASSSRVYTSTDTQYF. The covered CDR3 bases are TGTGCCAGCAGTTCCAGGGTATACACTAGCACAGATACG.

As for this clone: Coverage ceases 3 residues before the CDR3 finishes, and the germline J gene fills in the end. V gene TRBV19 combines with J gene TRBJ2-7, with TRBD1 as a possible D gene (5 bases). The CDR3 contains 12 residues. Germline CDR1 reads LNHDA; CDR2 reads SQIVND (reference sequence). The ends were cut back, 10 bases at V and 5 bases at J, with 15 bases in the middle. The CDR3 here is CATWTFGHEQYF. CDR3 bases read: TGTGCCACTTGGACATTCGGGCACGAG.

This clone was seen at least ten times. The read gets to within 3 residues of the CDR3 end, and the germline J gene fills in the rest. The V gene is TRBV19, the J gene TRBJ2-7, with 9 bases aligning to TRBD2. Trimming cost V 1 base and J 6 bases; bases outside gene matches: 7. Per the germline V gene, CDR1 is LNHDA and CDR2 is SQIVND (reference sequence). The CDR3 is made up of 15 amino acids. The DNA read from the CDR3 is TGTGCCAGTAGTATAGCGGCTAGCGGGAATCTCGAG. This sequence encodes CASSIAASGNLE. The whole CDR3 protein reads CASSIAASGNLEQYF.

This clone has a count of ten or more. The read falls 3 residues short of the CDR3 end, and the missing part is taken from the germline J gene. The sample has other DNA sequences that encode this CDR3 too. This chain connects TRBV20-1 to TRBJ2-5, with TRBD1 as a possible D gene (5 bases). V dropped 3 bases and J dropped 2 bases, with 7 bases sitting between them. CDR1 is DFQATT and CDR2 is SNEGSKA in the germline V gene (reference sequence). This CDR3 is 12 amino acids long. The CDR3 reads CSASTGQETQYF. The covered CDR3 bases are TGCAGTGCTAGCACAGGTCAAGAGACC.

This clone has a count of ten or more. The read falls 3 residues short of the CDR3 end, and the missing part is taken from the germline J gene. The chain employs TRBV19 and TRBJ2-5; the D is unclear. Germline V lookup: CDR1 LNHDA, CDR2 SQIVND (reference sequence). V was clipped by 0 bases and J by 5 bases, with 10 bases between them. The CDR3 runs to 14 residues. The CDR3 bases that were read are TGTGCCAGTAGTATAGACCCCTGGGCGGAGACC. As protein: CASSIDPWAET. The CDR3, in full, reads CASSIDPWAETQYF.

This clone showed up many times. CDR3 bases read: TGTGCCAGCAGTCTCGGACTAGCGGGGCCTTCCTACAATGAG. Protein: CASSLGLAGPSYNE. The entire CDR3 sequence reads CASSLGLAGPSYNEQFF. The chain employs TRBV28 and TRBJ2-1; 12 bases are a match to TRBD2. The read stops 3 residues short of the end of the CDR3; the missing end is completed from the germline J gene. In germline, CDR1 is MDHEN, CDR2 SYDVKM. The CDR3 has 17 residues. V was clipped by 5 bases and J by 1 base; unmatched bases: 6.

In this sample, this clone turned up many times. The CDR3 extends 3 residues past the end of the read, so its final part is completed from the germline J gene. V and J are TRBV20-1 and TRBJ2-1, with D possibly matching TRBD2 (6 bases). Germline V lookup: CDR1 DFQATT, CDR2 SNEGSKA (reference sequence). Trimming took off 2 bases at V and 1 base at J, with 21 bases between the two ends. The CDR3 consists of 18 residues. The sequenced CDR3 bases are TGCAGTGCTAGACCAGCGGGTCGAGGTGGAGGGTCCTACAATGAG. Its protein is CSARPAGRGGGSYNE. The CDR3 in its entirety is CSARPAGRGGGSYNEQFF.

The table lists this clone with many counts. The read terminates 3 residues before the CDR3 end, so the remaining end is supplied by the germline J gene. V is TRBV5-1 and J is TRBJ2-3; 10 nucleotides match TRBD1. Trimming at V came to 4 bases and at J to 5 bases, leaving 10 bases not matched to a gene. The CDR3 loop spans 16 amino acids. Germline V gives CDR1 SGHRS, CDR2 YFSETQ. The CDR3 is CASSKGQGGDVDTQYF. The covered CDR3 bases are TGCGCCAGCAGCAAAGGACAGGGGGGAGATGTAGATACG.

In this sample, this clone turned up many times. The CDR3 extends 3 residues past the end of the read, so its final part is completed from the germline J gene. The V call is TRBV30, the J call TRBJ2-5; 9 positions match TRBD2. The CDR3 extends over 16 amino acids. Per germline, CDR1 GTSNPN and CDR2 SVGIG (reference sequence). V shed 0 bases, J shed 7 bases, and the junction held 12 bases outside the gene matches. CDR3 sequence reads: CAWSVGSGTSLATQYF. CDR3 bases read: TGTGCCTGGAGTGTGGGGAGCGGGACTAGCCTGGCGACC.